Included here is one T cell receptor beta chain sequence, with context. Antigen unknown. This sample is drawn from a study of T-cell memory formation after mild COVID-19. Points from the study as a whole: CD4+ contracting clones lay mainly in CM and EM, CD8+ ones in EMRA.

Researchers used 5'RACE with constant-segment primers to make TCR alpha and TCR beta cDNA libraries that carry sample barcodes and UMIs. TCRdb ran MiXCR on the 5' RACE reads and lists one entry per CDR3 protein. The sample comprises under 550,000 distinct CDR3 sequences, approximately 18% of which are singletons, and approximately 21% rests with the top ten. The CDR3 is 13 residues long. Trimming took off 5 bases at V and 7 bases at J, with 14 bases between the two ends. Germline CDR1 reads SGHTA; CDR2 reads FQGNSA. This clonotype was obtained from a man between 18 and 29 years old who had mild COVID-19 (a few samples of this study predate the infection). Cell type and time point are not known. Specimen: PBMCs or a T cell subset sorted from them (not recorded which). V and J are TRBV7-2 and TRBJ1-1; D is possibly TRBD1 (5 bases). CDR3 DNA: TGTGCCAGCAGCCTGGTGGGGCAGAATGAAGCTTTCTTT. It yields the protein CASSLVGQNEAFF.